This T cell receptor (beta chain) was obtained from a study of cytomegalovirus exposure and HLA in healthy donors. Primers for the PCR totalled 60 Vbeta and 13 Jbeta. TCRdb's copy holds only in-frame clones and misses some; the assay was immunoSEQ multiplex PCR. The listing contains around 140,000 clones. This cohort consisted of healthy bone marrow donors. The CDR3 has 14 amino acids. V was pared by 5 bases and J by 2 bases, with 11 bases between. Germline loops: CDR1 SGHAT, CDR2 FQDESV (reference sequence). Comments on this clone: Its specificity is unknown.

Study outcomes and limitations: Follow-up analysis found HLA locus-dependent TCR association rates, highest for DRB1 and lowest for HLA-C. A missense DCLRE1C variant was associated with V- and J-gene trimming of TCR beta chains in a later analysis, and an independent cohort replicated the association. In a later analysis, compared with equally common non-associated chains, HLA-associated beta chains were more expanded.

The chain joins TRBV11-1 to TRBJ2-3; D is unresolved. Material: PBMCs. The sequence came from a woman in her late teens or twenties in good health and CMV-seronegative. The CDR3, as DNA: TGTGCCAGCAGCCCGAGCCTGTCCACAGATACGCAGTATTTT. As protein: CASSPSLSTDTQYF.